Included here is one T cell receptor (beta chain) sequence, with context. Its antigen remains unidentified. For the second PCR, which ran for roughly 6 to 11 cycles, a sample-barcoded 5' primer and a J-beta primer mix were used. TCRdb reprocessed the 5' RACE reads via MiXCR and lists one record per CDR3 protein. Among about 1.4 million distinct CDR3 sequences listed, approximately 59% were seen once. The data stem from a study of blood T cells in healthy people across ages. Trimming shortened V by 6 bases and J by 4 bases, and 15 bases separated the two germline ends. The CDR3 is 15 amino acids. Germline assignment: CDR1 LGHDT and CDR2 YNNKEL (reference sequence). Points from the study as a whole: Relative to aged donors, long-lived donors carried more naive CD4+ cells and displayed higher diversity. The CMV status of each donor remained undetermined, and this could have confounded shifts in expanded clonotypes.

Sequenced: blood. The TCR sequence derives from a man between 18 and 35 years old in good health. The chain has TRBV3-1 and TRBJ2-2; D might be TRBD1 (6 bases). The chain's CDR3 is CASSSRRGSTGELFF. The CDR3 nucleotides read TGTGCCAGCAGTTCCCGCAGGGGAAGCACCGGGGAGCTGTTTTTT. The whole variable domain, filled in from reference TRBV3-1 and TRBJ2-2, reads DTAVSQTPKYLVTQMGNDKSIKCEQNLGHDTMYWYKQDSKKFLKIMFSYNNKELIINETVPNRFSPKSPDKAHLNLHINSLELGDSAVYFCASSSRRGSTGELFFGEGSRLTVL.